The entry that follows covers one T cell receptor (beta chain) sequence. Its antigen remains unknown. These data belong to a study of CD8 T cells in ankylosing spondylitis. Study results and caveats: Prior work had noted some motif variants in reactive arthritis blood and synovial fluid. Apparently characteristic of ankylosing spondylitis blood was a TCR beta motif (about 8 highly homologous variants). Disease-linked clones proved CD8+ and comparatively uncommon in peripheral blood.

TCRdb analysed the 5' RACE reads with MiXCR anew, one entry per CDR3 protein. Found here are 220,000 or so distinct CDR3 sequences, about 17% of them singletons; the top ten hold 40% to 50%. Between the trimmed V and J ends, which lost 0 bases and 1 base, there was a span of 13 bases. CDR1 and CDR2 from the germline V gene are SQVTM and ANQGSEA. This CDR3 has 17 residues. The specimen sequenced was blood, either unsorted or a sorted T cell fraction (not recorded which). This rearrangement joins TRBV29-1 to TRBJ2-6; D remains unclear. This sequence originates from a male donor with ankylosing spondylitis. The CDR3 coding sequence is TGCAGCGTTGAAGATTTCTCGTTGGGGTCTGGGGCCAACGTCCTGACTTTC. It translates to CSVEDFSLGSGANVLTF.